This T cell receptor (beta chain) emerged from a study of technical replicates of blood from a handful of donors. TCRdb keeps only in-frame clones here, not all; method: immunoSEQ multiplex PCR. The sample has under 100,000 clones, 85% to 95% seen once. The CDR3 is made up of 15 amino acids. V was clipped by 4 bases and J by 2 bases; unmatched bases: 3. Germline loops: CDR1 WNHNN, CDR2 SYGVQD (reference sequence). The chain has TRBV10-1 and TRBJ2-2; 8 bases align to TRBD2. The TCR originated in a human donor in good health. Sample: T cells isolated from PBMCs. CDR3 loop: CASSALADNTGELFF. In DNA form, the CDR3 reads TGCGCCAGCAGTGCACTAGCGGACAACACCGGGGAGCTGTTTTTT.